Given below is one T cell receptor beta chain in context. The antigen is unknown. The data were taken from a study of cytomegalovirus exposure and HLA in healthy donors. As for the study in general: A later analysis reported the approximately 120 validation repertoires used the same platform as the roughly 670 first-cohort repertoires.

Overall study results and limits: The tendency of first-cohort TCR clusters to co-occur in the 95 to 150 validation repertoires was the finding of a later analysis.

The 120-subject validation cohort, separate from the approximately 670-subject first cohort, included the donors. The method was immunoSEQ multiplex PCR; TCRdb's version includes in-frame clones alone and lacks a portion of them. Of 71,000 or so clones in the sample, about 94% were seen once. The receptor's source is a young man in good health and CMV-seropositive. Sequenced: PBMCs.

The CDR3 nucleotides are TGCGCCAGCAGCTTGGTGTCTAGCGGGGAGACCCAGTACTTC. Protein product: CASSLVSSGETQYF. V is TRBV5-1 and J is TRBJ2-5; 8 bases are shared with TRBD2. Germline V CDR1 and CDR2: SGHRS, YFSETQ. The length of the CDR3 is 14 residues. Trimming cost V 0 bases and J 5 bases; bases outside gene matches: 3.